The rows below give T cell receptor beta chains drawn from one sample of a study of post-analysis software for immune sequencing data. One entry per CDR3 protein results from TCRdb running MiXCR on the PCR reads. The sample comprises about 500,000 distinct CDR3 sequences, over 35% of which are singletons, and about 12% rests with the top ten. Sequencing was performed on blood. The receptor source for this set is a girl aged 10-17 years with multiple sclerosis. CDR3s leave out the opening cysteine and the closing phenylalanine or tryptophan.

j_call v_call cdr3_aa
TRBJ1-1 TRBV4-3 ASSQLQGTEAF
TRBJ1-2 TRBV7-8 ASSLDSGQEGYT
TRBJ2-7 TRBV3-1 ASSQAETYEQY
TRBJ1-1 TRBV7-9 ASSSQPNTEAF
TRBJ2-1 TRBV5-5 ASSPGLVGDHSNEQF
TRBJ2-3 TRBV27 ASSNGPATQY
TRBJ1-4 TRBV7-9 ASSLNSATNEKLF
TRBJ2-3 TRBV7-6 ASSAIPTDTQY
TRBJ2-1 TRBV27 ASSIRTSGSSYNEQF
TRBJ2-7 TRBV20-1 SAPQGVVPYEQY
TRBJ2-3 TRBV14 ASSRSGTGVMDTQY
TRBJ1-6 TRBV7-3 ASSLGNADNSPLH
TRBJ2-1 TRBV7-2 ASSLAWSGRNEQF
TRBJ2-5 TRBV4-1 ASSQVIVGQETQY
TRBJ2-7 TRBV20-1 SARDSRAEQY
TRBJ1-1 TRBV28 ASSLPLGTENTEAF
TRBJ1-6 TRBV14 ASSQVGGGNSPLH
TRBJ2-5 TRBV6-5 ASSYVASGGGTQY
TRBJ2-1 TRBV7-7 ASSLGHLNEQF
NA TRBV20-1 SAPGTSGISSGETQY
TRBJ2-4 TRBV12-5 ASALDSFYQY
TRBJ2-7 TRBV20-1 SARPPGSGHSYEQY
TRBJ2-5 TRBV12-3/TRBV12-4 ASSLGQQETQY
NA TRBV20-1 SANRGRMETQY
TRBJ2-1 TRBV28 ASSLSADSSYNEQF
TRBJ2-5 TRBV6-5 ASSYSARAQETQY
TRBJ1-3 TRBV27 ASSLYAPGTVRRPGNTIY
TRBJ1-4 TRBV7-2 ASSPTSGNEKLF
TRBJ2-7 TRBV12-3/TRBV12-4 ASNKPGTGTYEQY
TRBJ2-5 TRBV4-1 ASRLGGTETQY
TRBJ1-6 TRBV6-5 ASSYSSGDSPLH
TRBJ2-5 TRBV20-1 SARTGAFQEAQY
TRBJ1-2 TRBV12-3/TRBV12-4 ASSSSPDRVNCGYT
TRBJ2-7 TRBV28 ASSFADSRHYEQY
TRBJ2-1 TRBV4-2 ASSQDYTSGVYNEQF
TRBJ2-1 TRBV28 ASSKTGTSGRGWSYNEQF
TRBJ1-4 TRBV6-1 ASSPPRGGGRDEKLF
TRBJ2-3 TRBV19 ASSTVRTITDTQY
TRBJ2-7 TRBV7-3 ASSLPDPPTSGAYEQY
TRBJ2-1 TRBV7-2 ASSLGRNAYNEQF
TRBJ1-1 TRBV6-5 ASSRDRLSNTEAF
TRBJ1-1 TRBV6-5 ASSLISASNTEAF
TRBJ2-1 TRBV9 ASNVVTGSSYNEQF
TRBJ2-5 TRBV7-2 ASSLAPRGYEQY
TRBJ2-3 TRBV28 AGGGQGRRGSTDTQY
TRBJ2-4 TRBV29-1 SVKGTSGLAKNIQY
TRBJ2-7 TRBV4-2 ASSQEAGNSNEQY
TRBJ2-3 TRBV12-5 ASGLDLDSTDTQY
TRBJ2-5 TRBV28 ASSRETQY
TRBJ2-1 TRBV7-2 ASSFTSDSYNEQF
TRBJ2-1 TRBV3-1 ASSDQSPRAYYNEQF
TRBJ2-5 TRBV7-7 ASSLGDREETQY
TRBJ2-7 TRBV29-1 SVESGYEQY
TRBJ1-2 TRBV12-3/TRBV12-4 ASSMQANYGYT
TRBJ2-5 TRBV24-1 ATSDSTDYQETQY